The next 15 T cell receptor beta chains were all read from a single sample in a study of blood T cell repertoires in COVID-19. The repertoire was sequenced with immunoSEQ multiplex PCR; TCRdb's copy has only in-frame clones and lacks some. This sample carries a few hundred thousand clones, around nine tenths of them seen once, and the ten largest clones take roughly 9.8%. The sequencing input was peripheral blood. The receptors stem from a man aged 35-49 years who had recovered from COVID-19.

The chain uses TRBV5-1 and TRBJ2-3; 7 positions match TRBD2. Germline V CDR1 and CDR2: SGHRS, YFSETQ. The junction had 4 bases not matched to a gene; V was cut back by 7 bases and J by 2 bases. The CDR3 runs 13 residues. The CDR3 reads CASRLALTDTQYF. The DNA of the CDR3 is TGCGCCAGCCGACTAGCACTCACAGATACGCAGTATTTT.

This chain joins TRBV7-2 and TRBJ2-1; 7 nucleotides line up with TRBD2. Unmatched junction bases numbered 6, after V lost 1 base and J lost 6 bases. The CDR3 is 15 residues long. CDR1 is SGHTA and CDR2 is FQGNSA in the germline V gene. This chain's CDR3 is CASSLGAGWSNEQFF. The CDR3 coding sequence is TGTGCCAGCAGCTTAGGAGCGGGATGGTCCAATGAGCAGTTCTTC.

V and J are TRBV4-1 and TRBJ2-1; 12 nucleotides agree with TRBD2. Germline values: CDR1 MGHRA, CDR2 YSYEKL. CDR3 length: 18 residues. V shed 3 bases, J shed 2 bases, and the junction held 8 bases outside the gene matches. The CDR3, as DNA: TGCGCCAGCAGCCAGGTTCTAGCGGGGGGGGGCACCTACAATGAGCAGTTCTTC. Translating it yields CASSQVLAGGGTYNEQFF.

The chain employs TRBV10-3 and TRBJ1-1, with TRBD1 as a possible D gene (5 bases). V lost 1 base to trimming and J lost 8 bases, with 14 bases between them. CDR1 ENHRY and CDR2 SYGVKD come from the germline V gene. The CDR3 runs to 14 residues. The CDR3 spells CAISEWASDREAFF. CDR3 nucleotide sequence: TGTGCCATCAGTGAGTGGGCCTCCGACAGAGAAGCTTTCTTT.

This rearrangement joins TRBV14 to TRBJ2-3; D gene unclear. The ends were cut back, 0 bases at V and 10 bases at J, with 11 bases in the middle. The CDR3 runs 13 residues. CDR1 SGHDN and CDR2 FVKESK come from the germline V gene. The CDR3 DNA sequence: TGTGCCAGCAGCCAAGATGGAGTCACGTCGCAGTATTTT. Residues: CASSQDGVTSQYF.

The chain couples TRBV12-3 or TRBV12-4 to TRBJ2-1, with D unclear. V was trimmed by 1 base and J by 7 bases, leaving 8 bases between them. The CDR3 is 13 residues long. The CDR3 nucleotides are TGTGCCAGCAGTTTAGAGTTTACAAATGAGCAGTTCTTC. Translation gives CASSLEFTNEQFF.

The gene calls are TRBV7-9 and TRBJ1-5; 7 bases agree with TRBD1. The V gene end was trimmed by 5 bases and the J gene end by 4 bases; junction bases not matched to a gene: 5. CDR1 is SEHNR, CDR2 FQNEAQ, per germline (reference sequence). This CDR3 has 14 residues. In nucleotides, the CDR3 is TGTGCCAGCAGCACGGGACAGTCTAATCAGCCCCAGCATTTT. Its protein is CASSTGQSNQPQHF.

The chain is built from TRBV3-1 (or the pseudogene TRBV3-2) and TRBJ1-1; the match to TRBD1 covers 9 bases. Germline CDR1 and CDR2: LGHDT and YNNKEL (reference sequence). The V segment lost 1 base and the J segment 3 bases; nucleotides outside the gene matches: 18. The length of the CDR3 is 20 residues. DNA of the CDR3: TGTGCCAGCAGCCAAGTGGGAAGACTCCGGGACAGGGTGGGGGACACTGAAGCTTTCTTT. Protein: CASSQVGRLRDRVGDTEAFF.

The chain joins TRBV9 to TRBJ1-2, with TRBD1 as a possible D gene (5 bases). V lost 1 base and J lost 8, with 12 bases in between. The germline gives CDR1 SGDLS, CDR2 YYNGEE. CDR3 length: 13 residues. CDR3 sequence (DNA): TGTGCCAGCAGCGTATCGGGACTGGGGGGCTACACCTTC. The encoded protein is CASSVSGLGGYTF. Complete variable domain (other parts from reference TRBV9 and TRBJ1-2): DSGVTQTPKHLITATGQRVTLRCSPRSGDLSVYWYQQSLDQGLQFLIQYYNGEERAKGNILERFSAQQFPDLHSELNLSSLELGDSALYFCASSVSGLGGYTFGSGTRLTVV.

This chain joins TRBV6-1 and TRBJ1-2; 7 nucleotides align to TRBD1. Germline trimming cut 4 bases from V and 6 bases from J; bases unmatched to any gene: 14. Germline V gene data show CDR1 as MNHNS and CDR2 as SASEGT. This CDR3 has 16 residues. As DNA, the CDR3 is TGTGCCAGCAGTGGGACAGGAGGCTTAAGAAGGGATGGCTACACCTTC. Translating it yields CASSGTGGLRRDGYTF.

V and J are TRBV29-1 and TRBJ2-1; 12 bases align to TRBD2. V shed 3 bases and J 4 bases; nucleotides not matched to a gene: 10. There are 17 residues in the CDR3. Per germline, CDR1 SQVTM and CDR2 ANQGSEA. The DNA of the CDR3 is TGCAGCGTTGATAGCGGGCTAGCGGGAGGGCCGTACAATGAGCAGTTCTTC. Its protein product is CSVDSGLAGGPYNEQFF.

This chain uses TRBV25-1 with TRBJ2-6; 10 nucleotides match TRBD1. CDR1 is MGHDK and CDR2 is SYGVNS in the germline V gene. The CDR3 consists of 17 residues. J lost 3 bases, V lost 6 bases, and 8 bases had no gene match. The CDR3 is CASRGQGVGGGANVLTF. In nucleotides, the CDR3 is TGTGCCAGCAGAGGACAGGGGGTTGGTGGTGGGGCCAACGTCCTGACTTTC.

The chain joins TRBV6-2 or TRBV6-3 to TRBJ2-1; 8 bases are a match to TRBD2. CDR1 and CDR2 from the germline V gene are MNHEY and SVGEGT. The CDR3 covers 16 residues. Unmatched junction bases numbered 9, after V lost 5 bases and J lost 3 bases. DNA of the CDR3: TGTGCCAGCAGTGGGACTAGGGTCCCCGACTACAATGAGCAGTTCTTC. Protein product: CASSGTRVPDYNEQFF.

The chain employs TRBV11-2 and TRBJ2-7, with 8 bases aligning to TRBD1. The J segment lost 7 bases and the V segment lost 4 bases, leaving 6 bases of the junction unmatched. The CDR3 is 13 amino acids. Germline values: CDR1 SGHAT, CDR2 FQNNGV. CDR3 DNA sequence: TGTGCCAGCAGCTGGCAGGGGGCGAGAGAGCAGTACTTC. This sequence encodes CASSWQGAREQYF.

The DNA of the CDR3 is TGTGCCAGCAGCTCAGCGGGGGCCTCCTACGAGCAGTACTTC. As protein: CASSSAGASYEQYF. The V and J genes are TRBV9 and TRBJ2-7; 8 bases fit TRBD2. The CDR3 covers 14 residues. Looked up from germline, CDR1 is SGDLS and CDR2 is YYNGEE. Unmatched junction bases numbered 3, after V lost 4 bases and J lost 0 bases.